This entry describes one T cell receptor (beta chain). Repertoires were generated with immunoSEQ multiplex PCR, while TCRdb's copy carries only in-frame clones and drops some. Among about 220,000 clones listed, 82% were seen once. The data stem from a study of blood T cell repertoires in COVID-19. Across the whole study: Donors in the United States, Italy and Spain gave samples during acute or convalescent COVID-19.

Followed longitudinally, the Seattle patients had been enrolled during active infection. CDR3 length: 14 residues. The clonotype was recovered from a woman in her 70s with COVID-19, enrolled during active disease. The chain couples TRBV21-1 to TRBJ1-1; TRBD1 reflects the table's D call only, with no check against the DNA. TRBV21-1 counts as a pseudogene. The sequencing sample was made of peripheral blood. The CDR3 here is CASSKVNTYTEAFF. The CDR3 DNA is TGTGCCAGCAGCAAAGTAAACACCTACACTGAAGCTTTCTTT.